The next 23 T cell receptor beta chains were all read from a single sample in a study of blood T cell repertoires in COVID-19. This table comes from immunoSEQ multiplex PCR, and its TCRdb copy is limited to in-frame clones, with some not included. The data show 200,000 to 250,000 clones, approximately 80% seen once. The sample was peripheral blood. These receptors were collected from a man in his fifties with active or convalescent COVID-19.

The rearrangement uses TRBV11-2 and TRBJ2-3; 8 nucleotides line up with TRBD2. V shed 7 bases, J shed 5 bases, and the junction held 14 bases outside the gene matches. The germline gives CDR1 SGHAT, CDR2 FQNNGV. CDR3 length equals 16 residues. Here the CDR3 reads CASNPTDGGAEDTQYF. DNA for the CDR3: TGTGCCAGCAATCCCACGGACGGGGGGGCCGAAGATACGCAGTATTTT.

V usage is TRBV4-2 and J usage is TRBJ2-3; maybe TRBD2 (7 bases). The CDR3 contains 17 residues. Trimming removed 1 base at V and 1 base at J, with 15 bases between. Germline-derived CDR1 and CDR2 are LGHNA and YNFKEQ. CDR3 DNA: TGTGCCAGCAGCCAAGCCCCCGGGGGGCGCGGCACAGATACGCAGTATTTT. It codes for CASSQAPGGRGTDTQYF.

This chain's CDR3 is CASKKNRDSGEYEQYF. The CDR3 coding sequence is TGCGCCAGCAAGAAAAACAGGGACAGCGGAGAGTACGAGCAGTACTTC. This chain connects TRBV4-1 to TRBJ2-7; 7 bases map to TRBD1. J gave up 4 bases and V 7 bases, and 16 bases lay outside the gene matches. The CDR3 contains 16 residues. Germline assignment: CDR1 MGHRA and CDR2 YSYEKL.

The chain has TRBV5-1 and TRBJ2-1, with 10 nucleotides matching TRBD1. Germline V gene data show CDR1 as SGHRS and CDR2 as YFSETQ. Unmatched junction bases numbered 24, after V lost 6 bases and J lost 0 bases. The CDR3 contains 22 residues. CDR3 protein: CASTPRDRGPTKAGSSYNEQFF. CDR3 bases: TGCGCCAGCACCCCCCGGGACAGGGGCCCTACCAAAGCGGGCAGCTCCTACAATGAGCAGTTCTTC.

The DNA for the CDR3 is TGTGCCAGCAGCCCTCCGGGACAGGGGAACACCGGGGAGCTGTTTTTT. It codes for CASSPPGQGNTGELFF. The chain has TRBV7-3 and TRBJ2-2, with 9 bases aligning to TRBD1. Germline V CDR1 and CDR2: SGHTA, FQGTGA. The CDR3 contains 16 residues. The trim removed 5 bases at V and 1 base at J, leaving 5 bases unmatched.

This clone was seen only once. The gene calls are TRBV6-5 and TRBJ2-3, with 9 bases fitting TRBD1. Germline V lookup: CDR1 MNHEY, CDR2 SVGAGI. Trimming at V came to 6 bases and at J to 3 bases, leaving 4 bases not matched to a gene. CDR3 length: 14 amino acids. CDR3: CASRAGQGTDTQYF. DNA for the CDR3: TGTGCCAGCAGAGCCGGACAGGGGACAGATACGCAGTATTTT.

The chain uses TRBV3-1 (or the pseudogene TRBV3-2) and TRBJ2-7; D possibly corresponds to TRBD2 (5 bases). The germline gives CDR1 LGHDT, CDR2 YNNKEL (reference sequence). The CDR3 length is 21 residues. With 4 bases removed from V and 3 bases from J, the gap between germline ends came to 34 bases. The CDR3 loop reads CASSLSDWLLVYRLERYEQYF. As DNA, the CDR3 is TGTGCCAGCAGCCTTTCTGATTGGTTACTAGTGTACAGATTGGAACGCTACGAGCAGTACTTC.

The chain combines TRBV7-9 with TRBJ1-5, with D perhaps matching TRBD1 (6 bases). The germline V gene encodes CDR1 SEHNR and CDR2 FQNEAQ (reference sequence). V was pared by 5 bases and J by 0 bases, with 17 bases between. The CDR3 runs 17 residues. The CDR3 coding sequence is TGTGCCAGCAGCCCAGGGGCCGGATTTCTTAGCAATCAGCCCCAGCATTTT. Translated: CASSPGAGFLSNQPQHF.

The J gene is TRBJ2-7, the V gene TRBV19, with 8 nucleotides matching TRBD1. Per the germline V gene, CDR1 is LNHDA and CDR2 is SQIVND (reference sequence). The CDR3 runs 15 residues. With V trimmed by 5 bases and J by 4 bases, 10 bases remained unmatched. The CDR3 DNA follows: TGTGCCAGTAGTGAGGGGACAGGACCCCTATACGAGCAGTACTTC. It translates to CASSEGTGPLYEQYF.

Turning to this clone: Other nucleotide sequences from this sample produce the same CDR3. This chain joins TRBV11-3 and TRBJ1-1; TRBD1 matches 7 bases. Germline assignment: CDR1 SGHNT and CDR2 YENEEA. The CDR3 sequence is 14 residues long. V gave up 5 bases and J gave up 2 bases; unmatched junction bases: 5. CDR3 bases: TGTGCCAGCAGCCCGGGACAGAGCAACACTGAAGCTTTCTTT. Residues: CASSPGQSNTEAFF. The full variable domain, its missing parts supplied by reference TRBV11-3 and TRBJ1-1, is EAGVVQSPRYKIIEKKQPVAFWCNPISGHNTLYWYLQNLGQGPELLIRYENEEAVDDSQLPKDRFSAERLKGVDSTLKIQPAELGDSAVYLCASSPGQSNTEAFFGQGTRLTVV.

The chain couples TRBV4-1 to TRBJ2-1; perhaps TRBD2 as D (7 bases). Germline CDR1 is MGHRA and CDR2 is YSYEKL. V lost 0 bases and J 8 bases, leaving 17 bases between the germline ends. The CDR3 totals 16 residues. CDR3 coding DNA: TGCGCCAGCAGCCAAGAGAGCAGGGGAGGGATCGATGAGCAGTTCTTC. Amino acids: CASSQESRGGIDEQFF.

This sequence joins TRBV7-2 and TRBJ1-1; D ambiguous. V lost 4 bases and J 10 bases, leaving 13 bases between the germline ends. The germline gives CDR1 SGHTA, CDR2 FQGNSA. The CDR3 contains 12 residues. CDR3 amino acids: CASSSGAARAFF. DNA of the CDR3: TGTGCCAGCAGCTCCGGTGCTGCTCGAGCTTTCTTT.

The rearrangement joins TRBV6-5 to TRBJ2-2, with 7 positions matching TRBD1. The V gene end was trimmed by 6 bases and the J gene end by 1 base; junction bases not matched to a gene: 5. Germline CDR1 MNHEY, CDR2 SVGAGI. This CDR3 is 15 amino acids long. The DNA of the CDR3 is TGTGCCAGCAGGCGACAGGGCCTGAACACCGGGGAGCTGTTTTTT. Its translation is CASRRQGLNTGELFF.

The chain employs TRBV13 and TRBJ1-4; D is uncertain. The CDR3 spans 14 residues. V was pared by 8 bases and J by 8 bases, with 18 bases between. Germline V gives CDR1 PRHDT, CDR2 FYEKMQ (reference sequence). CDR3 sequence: CASSPYAGGEKLFF. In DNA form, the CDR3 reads TGTGCCAGCTCCCCTTACGCCGGAGGGGAAAAACTGTTTTTT.

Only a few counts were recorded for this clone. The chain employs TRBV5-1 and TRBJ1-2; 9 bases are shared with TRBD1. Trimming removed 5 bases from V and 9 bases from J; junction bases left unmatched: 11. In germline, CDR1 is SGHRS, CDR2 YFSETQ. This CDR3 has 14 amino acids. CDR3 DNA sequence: TGCGCCAGCAGTGATACAGGGGGCGCTTTCAGCTACACCTTC. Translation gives CASSDTGGAFSYTF.

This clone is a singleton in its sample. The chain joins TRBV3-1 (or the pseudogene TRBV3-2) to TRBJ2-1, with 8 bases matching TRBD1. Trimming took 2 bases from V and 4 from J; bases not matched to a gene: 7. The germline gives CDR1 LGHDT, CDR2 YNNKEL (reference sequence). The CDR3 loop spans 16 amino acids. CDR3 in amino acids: CASSQWRQGSYNEQFF. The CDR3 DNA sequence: TGTGCCAGCAGCCAATGGAGACAGGGGAGTTACAATGAGCAGTTCTTC.

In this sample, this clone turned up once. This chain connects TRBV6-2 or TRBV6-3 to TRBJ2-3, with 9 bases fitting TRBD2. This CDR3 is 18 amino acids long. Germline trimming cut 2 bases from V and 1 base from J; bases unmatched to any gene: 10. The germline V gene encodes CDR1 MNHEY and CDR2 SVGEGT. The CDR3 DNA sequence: TGTGCCAGCAGTTACAGTTTGCGGGGGGGCCGGGGCACAGATACGCAGTATTTT. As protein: CASSYSLRGGRGTDTQYF.

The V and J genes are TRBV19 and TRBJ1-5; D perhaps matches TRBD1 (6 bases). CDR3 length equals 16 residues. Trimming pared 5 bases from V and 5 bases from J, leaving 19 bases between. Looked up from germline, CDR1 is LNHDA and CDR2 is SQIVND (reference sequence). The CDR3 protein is CASSSTQDRPYQPQHF. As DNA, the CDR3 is TGTGCCAGTAGTTCGACCCAAGACAGGCCCTATCAGCCCCAGCATTTT.

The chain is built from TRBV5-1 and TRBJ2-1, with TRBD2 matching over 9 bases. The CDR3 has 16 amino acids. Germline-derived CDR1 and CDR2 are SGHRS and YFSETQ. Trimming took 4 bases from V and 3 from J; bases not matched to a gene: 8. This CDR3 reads CASSPSAGGNYNEQFF. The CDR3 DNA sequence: TGCGCCAGCAGCCCTTCTGCGGGAGGGAACTACAATGAGCAGTTCTTC.

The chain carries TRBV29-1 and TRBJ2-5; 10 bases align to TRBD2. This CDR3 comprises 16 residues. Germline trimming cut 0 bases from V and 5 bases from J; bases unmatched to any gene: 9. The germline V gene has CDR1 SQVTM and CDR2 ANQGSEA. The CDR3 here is CSVEEVEREGGETQYF. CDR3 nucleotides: TGCAGCGTTGAAGAGGTGGAGCGGGAGGGTGGCGAGACCCAGTACTTC.

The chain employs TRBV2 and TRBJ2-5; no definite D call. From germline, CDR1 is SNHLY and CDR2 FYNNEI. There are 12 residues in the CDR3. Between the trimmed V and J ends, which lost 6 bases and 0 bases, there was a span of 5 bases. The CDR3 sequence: CASRADQETQYF. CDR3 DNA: TGTGCCAGCAGGGCAGACCAAGAGACCCAGTACTTC. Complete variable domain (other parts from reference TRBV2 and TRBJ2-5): EPEVTQTPSHQVTQMGQEVILRCVPISNHLYFYWYRQILGQKVEFLVSFYNNEISEKSEIFDDQFSVERPDGSNFTLKIRSTKLEDSAMYFCASRADQETQYFGPGTRLLVL.

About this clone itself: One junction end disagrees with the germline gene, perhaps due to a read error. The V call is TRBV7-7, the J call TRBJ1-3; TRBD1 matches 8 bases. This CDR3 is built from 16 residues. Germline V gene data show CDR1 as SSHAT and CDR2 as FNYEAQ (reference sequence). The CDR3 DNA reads TGTGCTAGCAGCTTAGTCCAGGGGGCCAGTGGAAACACCATATATTTT. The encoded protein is CASSLVQGASGNTIYF.

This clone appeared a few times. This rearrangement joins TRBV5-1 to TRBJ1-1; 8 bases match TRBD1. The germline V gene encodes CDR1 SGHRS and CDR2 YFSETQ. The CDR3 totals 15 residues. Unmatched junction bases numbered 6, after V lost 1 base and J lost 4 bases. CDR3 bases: TGCGCCAGCAGCTTGCAGGGGGCTATCGGCACTGAAGCTTTCTTT. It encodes CASSLQGAIGTEAFF.